This T cell receptor (beta chain) derives from a study of identical twins. J was trimmed by 0 bases and V by 3 bases; bases with no gene match: 13. This CDR3 is 20 amino acids long. Germline V gives CDR1 DFQATT, CDR2 SNEGSKA (reference sequence). TCRdb passed the 5' RACE reads through MiXCR, listing each CDR3 protein once. The sample contains under 900,000 distinct CDR3 sequences, approximately 13% of which appear only once. These data are also associated with another study on yellow fever vaccine responses in identical twins. Per that paper: Twins reportedly mounted vaccine T cell responses that seemed partly convergent, partly personalized.

The sequence was obtained from a woman between 18 and 29 years old in good health. The genes are TRBV20-1 and TRBJ2-6, with 11 bases matching TRBD2. Sequences were obtained from PBMCs. DNA for the CDR3: TGCAGTGCTAGGCCGCCTCCCGGACTAGCGGGTGACTCTGGGGCCAACGTCCTGACTTTC. Translation: CSARPPPGLAGDSGANVLTF.